This T cell receptor beta chain was sequenced in a study of blood T cell repertoires in COVID-19. Study overall: Sources were T cells, B-cell-depleted T cells, or PBMCs; the material itself was cDNA or gDNA.

CDR1 and CDR2 from the germline V gene are KGHSH and LQKENI. The CDR3 is made up of 17 amino acids. The V end lost 2 bases, the J end lost 6 bases, and 23 bases lay between the germline ends. This clone was seen ten or more times. As handled by the study authors: Researchers report that nucleated cell counts were estimated from reference gene primer amplification. Sequencing used immunoSEQ multiplex PCR; TCRdb keeps in-frame clones, though not all of them. V and J calls and clone size are as listed in that table; D and trimming were resolved from the DNA. The profile shows more than 150,000 clones, around 90% of them singletons.

The sample comprised peripheral blood. The chain carries TRBV18 and TRBJ2-7, with D hard to call. The TCR was taken from a middle-aged man with active or convalescent COVID-19. In DNA, the CDR3 is TGTGCCAGCTCACCAGGTTTATCTACCCGAGCTGATCCCGAGCAGTACTTC. This gives the protein CASSPGLSTRADPEQYF.